Shown below are 17 T cell receptor beta chains from a single sample sequenced in a study of T cells in localized non-small cell lung cancer. Measured with immunoSEQ multiplex PCR; TCRdb has only the in-frame clones, and not every one. The profile shows more than 100,000 clones, more than 80% of them singletons. The sample here was peripheral blood, taken before any cancer treatment. The source is a female donor over 55 with stage I lung adenocarcinoma.

In nucleotides, the CDR3 is TGTGCCAGGTACAGGGGCTATGGCTACACCTTC. It is translated as CARYRGYGYTF. This rearrangement joins TRBV27 to TRBJ1-2; TRBD1 matches 7 bases. Germline CDR1 and CDR2: MNHEY and SMNVEV (reference sequence). This CDR3 has 11 amino acids. The trim removed 9 bases at V and 4 bases at J, leaving 2 bases unmatched.

The gene calls are TRBV5-1 and TRBJ2-5; weak D call: TRBD1 (5 bases). Germline V gives CDR1 SGHRS, CDR2 YFSETQ. Trimming left V 1 base short and J 2 bases short, with 12 bases between. CDR3 length: 15 amino acids. CDR3: CASSLSGPQQETQYF. The CDR3 DNA sequence: TGCGCCAGCAGCTTGTCAGGGCCCCAACAAGAGACCCAGTACTTC. Full variable domain (outside the CDR3, taken from reference TRBV5-1 and TRBJ2-5): KAGVTQTPRYLIKTRGQQVTLSCSPISGHRSVSWYQQTPGQGLQFLFEYFSETQRNKGNFPGRFSGRQFSNSRSEMNVSTLELGDSALYLCASSLSGPQQETQYFGPGTRLLVL.

The chain has TRBV28 and TRBJ2-7, with D hard to call. CDR3 length equals 13 residues. Germline CDR1 MDHEN, CDR2 SYDVKM. The ends were cut back, 4 bases at V and 6 bases at J, with 13 bases in the middle. This chain's CDR3 is CASSSPDSGEQYF. CDR3 in DNA: TGTGCCAGCAGTTCCCCGGATAGTGGCGAGCAGTACTTC.

The chain couples TRBV28 to TRBJ1-2; TRBD1 matches at 9 bases. The V and J ends lost 5 bases and 4 bases, in that order; junction bases with no gene match: 8. The CDR3 is made up of 15 amino acids. Per the germline V gene, CDR1 is MDHEN and CDR2 is SYDVKM. CDR3 coding DNA: TGTGCCAGCAGTGGAACCGGGACAGGGTTCTATGGCTACACCTTC. Residues: CASSGTGTGFYGYTF.

Only a few counts were recorded for this clone. V usage is TRBV6-6 and J usage is TRBJ2-1; D is perhaps TRBD1 (5 bases). CDR3 size: 15 residues. The V end lost 5 bases, the J end lost 0 bases, and 11 bases lay between the germline ends. CDR1 and CDR2 (germline): MNHNY, SVGAGI (reference sequence). CDR3 coding DNA: TGTGCCAGCAGTCCGACAGATCCCTCCTACAATGAGCAGTTCTTC. This encodes CASSPTDPSYNEQFF.

J is TRBJ2-3 and V is TRBV9, with TRBD2 matching over 12 bases. Germline CDR1 is SGDLS and CDR2 is YYNGEE. J was trimmed by 0 bases and V by 3 bases; bases with no gene match: 8. This CDR3 has 18 amino acids. CDR3: CASSETSGREVSTDTQYF. The CDR3 bases are TGTGCCAGCAGCGAGACTAGCGGGAGAGAAGTTAGCACAGATACGCAGTATTTT.

CDR3 nucleotides: TGCGCCAGCAACGGACAGGGGGAGACCCAGTACTTC. Protein sequence: CASNGQGETQYF. The J gene is TRBJ2-5, the V gene TRBV5-1; 9 bases line up with TRBD1. Germline V lookup: CDR1 SGHRS, CDR2 YFSETQ. CDR3 length: 12 amino acids. The trim removed 6 bases at V and 5 bases at J, leaving 2 bases unmatched.

The V call is TRBV6-5, the J call TRBJ2-3; D is unresolved. Trimming stripped 0 bases from V and 0 bases from J, with 4 bases between. CDR1 is MNHEY and CDR2 is SVGAGI in the germline V gene. This CDR3 spans 14 amino acids. CDR3 in DNA: TGTGCCAGCAGTTACTCTACTAGCACAGATACGCAGTATTTT. Translated, it gives CASSYSTSTDTQYF.

V gene TRBV11-3 combines with J gene TRBJ2-3; D is tentatively TRBD1 or TRBD2 (5 bases each). V lost 2 bases to trimming and J lost 6 bases, with 21 bases between them. The germline gives CDR1 SGHNT, CDR2 YENEEA. The CDR3 extends over 17 amino acids. The CDR3 reads CASSLTSWGSRGDTQYF. The CDR3 DNA is TGTGCCAGCAGCTTAACGTCCTGGGGGTCGCGAGGGGATACGCAGTATTTT.

The gene calls are TRBV5-4 and TRBJ2-3; 12 bases are a match to TRBD2. In germline, CDR1 is SGHNT, CDR2 YYREEE (reference sequence). The CDR3 has 16 amino acids. The V segment lost 4 bases and the J segment 5 bases; nucleotides outside the gene matches: 8. The CDR3 bases are TGTGCCAGCAGCAAGGAGCCGGGACTAGCGGGAGATACGCAGTATTTT. Protein product: CASSKEPGLAGDTQYF.

This clone has just one count. The rearrangement uses TRBV29-1 and TRBJ2-5, with TRBD2 as a possible D gene (5 bases). Germline V gene data show CDR1 as SQVTM and CDR2 as ANQGSEA. CDR3 size: 14 residues. Trimming pared 1 base from V and 1 base from J, leaving 10 bases between. The CDR3 sequence: CSVEGEHFQETQYF. CDR3 coding DNA: TGCAGCGTTGAAGGGGAGCACTTCCAAGAGACCCAGTACTTC.

This clone was seen a single time. The chain employs TRBV5-4 and TRBJ2-7; 8 bases match TRBD2. Germline CDR1 SGHNT, CDR2 YYREEE (reference sequence). The J segment lost 2 bases and the V segment lost 0 bases, leaving 4 bases of the junction unmatched. The CDR3 is 15 amino acids. CDR3 residues: CASSLGLAGTYEQYF. CDR3 coding DNA: TGTGCCAGCAGCTTGGGGCTAGCGGGTACCTACGAGCAGTACTTC. Complete variable domain (other parts from reference TRBV5-4 and TRBJ2-7): ETGVTQSPTHLIKTRGQQVTLRCSSQSGHNTVSWYQQALGQGPQFIFQYYREEENGRGNFPPRFSGLQFPNYSSELNVNALELDDSALYLCASSLGLAGTYEQYFGPGTRLTVT.

The CDR3 spells CASVRDAGELFF. The DNA of the CDR3 is TGCGCCAGCGTCCGGGACGCCGGGGAGCTGTTTTTT. The rearrangement links TRBV5-1 to TRBJ2-2, with D perhaps assigned TRBD1 or TRBD2 (5 bases each). Trimming shortened V by 7 bases and J by 6 bases, and 10 bases separated the two germline ends. Germline-derived CDR1 and CDR2 are SGHRS and YFSETQ. CDR3 length: 12 residues.

The V gene is TRBV21-1, the J gene TRBJ1-1; the table names TRBD1, a call not compared with the DNA. TRBV21-1 is assigned pseudogene status. The CDR3 has 15 residues. The CDR3 sequence: CANSTGAKTITEAFF. Here the CDR3 DNA reads TGTGCCAACTCGACAGGGGCGAAAACCATCACTGAAGCTTTCTTT.

The V call is TRBV5-5, the J call TRBJ1-5; the match to TRBD1 covers 8 bases. Germline V gene data show CDR1 as SGHKS and CDR2 as YYEKEE (reference sequence). This CDR3 is built from 16 residues. The V segment lost 1 base and the J segment 4 bases; nucleotides outside the gene matches: 7. CDR3 sequence: CASSLTGQGANQPQHF. The CDR3 DNA follows: TGTGCCAGCAGCTTGACTGGACAGGGTGCTAATCAGCCCCAGCATTTT.

The gene calls are TRBV6-5 and TRBJ1-1; D uncertain. Per germline, CDR1 MNHEY and CDR2 SVGAGI. The CDR3 is 15 amino acids. Trimming took off 1 base at V and 1 base at J, with 10 bases between the two ends. DNA of the CDR3: TGTGCCAGCAGTTACTTGTTATCAGCGAACACTGAAGCTTTCTTT. Residues: CASSYLLSANTEAFF.

This clone was seen just once. V is TRBV18 and J is TRBJ1-2, with no clear D. Germline CDR1 reads KGHSH; CDR2 reads LQKENI. There are 16 residues in the CDR3. V was pared by 4 bases and J by 4 bases, with 19 bases between. CDR3 DNA sequence: TGTGCCAGCTCACTCTACCGGGTCCAGGATGGCTATGGCTACACCTTC. Protein product: CASSLYRVQDGYGYTF.